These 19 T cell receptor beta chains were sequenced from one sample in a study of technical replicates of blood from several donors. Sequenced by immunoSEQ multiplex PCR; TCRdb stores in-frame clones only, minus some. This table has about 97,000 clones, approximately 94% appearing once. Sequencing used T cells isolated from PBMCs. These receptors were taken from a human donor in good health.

The CDR3 nucleotides read TGCGCCAGCAGCTCGAAATTGGCAGGGGGGCTCTCCAATGAGCAGTTCTTC. Residues: CASSSKLAGGLSNEQFF. The chain recombines TRBV5-1 with TRBJ2-1, with D perhaps matching TRBD1 (7 bases). Deletions cut 3 bases from V and 6 bases from J, with 22 bases between. The CDR3 covers 17 residues. The germline gives CDR1 SGHRS, CDR2 YFSETQ. The full variable domain, its missing parts supplied by reference TRBV5-1 and TRBJ2-1, is KAGVTQTPRYLIKTRGQQVTLSCSPISGHRSVSWYQQTPGQGLQFLFEYFSETQRNKGNFPGRFSGRQFSNSRSEMNVSTLELGDSALYLCASSSKLAGGLSNEQFFGPGTRLTVL.

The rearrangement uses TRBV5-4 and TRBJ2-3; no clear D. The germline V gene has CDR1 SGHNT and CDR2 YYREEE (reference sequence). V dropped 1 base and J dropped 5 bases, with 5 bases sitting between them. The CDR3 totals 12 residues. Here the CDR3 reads CASSLIQDTQYF. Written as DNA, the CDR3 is TGTGCCAGCAGCTTGATCCAAGATACGCAGTATTTT. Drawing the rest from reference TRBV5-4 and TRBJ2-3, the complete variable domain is ETGVTQSPTHLIKTRGQQVTLRCSSQSGHNTVSWYQQALGQGPQFIFQYYREEENGRGNFPPRFSGLQFPNYSSELNVNALELDDSALYLCASSLIQDTQYFGPGTRLTVL.

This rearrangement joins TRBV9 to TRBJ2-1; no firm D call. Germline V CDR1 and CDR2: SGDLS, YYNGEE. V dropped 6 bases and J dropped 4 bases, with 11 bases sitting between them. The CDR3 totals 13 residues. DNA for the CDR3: TGTGCCAGCAAATCTTCCCTATACAATGAGCAGTTCTTC. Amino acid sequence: CASKSSLYNEQFF. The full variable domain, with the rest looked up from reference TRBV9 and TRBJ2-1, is DSGVTQTPKHLITATGQRVTLRCSPRSGDLSVYWYQQSLDQGLQFLIQYYNGEERAKGNILERFSAQQFPDLHSELNLSSLELGDSALYFCASKSSLYNEQFFGPGTRLTVL.

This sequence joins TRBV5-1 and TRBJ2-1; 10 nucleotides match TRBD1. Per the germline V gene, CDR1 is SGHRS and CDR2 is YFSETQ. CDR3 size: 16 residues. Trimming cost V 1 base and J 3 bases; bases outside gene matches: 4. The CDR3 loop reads CASSLFGTGDYNEQFF. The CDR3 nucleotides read TGCGCCAGCAGCTTGTTTGGGACAGGGGACTACAATGAGCAGTTCTTC.

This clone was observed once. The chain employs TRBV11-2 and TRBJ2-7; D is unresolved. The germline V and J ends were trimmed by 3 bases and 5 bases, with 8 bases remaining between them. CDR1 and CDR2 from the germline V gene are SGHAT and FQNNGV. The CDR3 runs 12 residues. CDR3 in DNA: TGTGCCAGCAGCTTGTACATGAACGAGCAGTACTTC. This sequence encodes CASSLYMNEQYF.

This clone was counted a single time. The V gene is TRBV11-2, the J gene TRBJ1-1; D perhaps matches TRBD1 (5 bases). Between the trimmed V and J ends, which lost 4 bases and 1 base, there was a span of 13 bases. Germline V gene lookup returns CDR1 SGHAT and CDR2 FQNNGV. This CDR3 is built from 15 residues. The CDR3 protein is CASSYILTGNTEAFF. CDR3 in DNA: TGTGCCAGCAGCTATATCCTAACAGGGAACACTGAAGCTTTCTTT. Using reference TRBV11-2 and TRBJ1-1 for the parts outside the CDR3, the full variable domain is EAGVAQSPRYKIIEKRQSVAFWCNPISGHATLYWYQQILGQGPKLLIQFQNNGVVDDSQLPKDRFSAERLKGVDSTLKIQPAKLEDSAVYLCASSYILTGNTEAFFGQGTRLTVV.

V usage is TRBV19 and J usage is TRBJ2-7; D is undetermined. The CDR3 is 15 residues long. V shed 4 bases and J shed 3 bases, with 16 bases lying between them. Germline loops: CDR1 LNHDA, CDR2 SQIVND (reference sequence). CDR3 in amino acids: CASSSRSVFYYEQYF. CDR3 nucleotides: TGTGCCAGTAGTAGTCGGTCCGTGTTTTACTACGAGCAGTACTTC. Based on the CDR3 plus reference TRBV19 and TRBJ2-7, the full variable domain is DGGITQSPKYLFRKEGQNVTLSCEQNLNHDAMYWYRQDPGQGLRLIYYSQIVNDFQKGDIAEGYSVSREKKESFPLTVTSAQKNPTAFYLCASSSRSVFYYEQYFGPGTRLTVT.

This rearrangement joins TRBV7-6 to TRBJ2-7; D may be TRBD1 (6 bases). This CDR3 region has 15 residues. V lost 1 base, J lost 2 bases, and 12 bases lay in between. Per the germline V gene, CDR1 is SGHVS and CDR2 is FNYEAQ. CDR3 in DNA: TGTGCCAGCAGCTTAGTGGACAGTGGAACCTACGAGCAGTACTTC. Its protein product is CASSLVDSGTYEQYF.

The DNA for the CDR3 is TGTGCCAGCAGCTTAGGCCTAGGCTACGAGCAGTACTTC. Its translation: CASSLGLGYEQYF. The V and J genes are TRBV13 and TRBJ2-5; D call uncertain. The J call may be wrong; the DNA end is better matched by TRBJ2-7. Germline assignment: CDR1 PRHDT and CDR2 FYEKMQ (reference sequence). The CDR3 runs to 13 residues.

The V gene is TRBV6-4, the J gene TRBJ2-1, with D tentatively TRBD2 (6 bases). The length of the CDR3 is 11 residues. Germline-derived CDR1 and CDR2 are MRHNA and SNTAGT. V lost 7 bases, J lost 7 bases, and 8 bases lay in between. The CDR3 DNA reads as TGTGCCAGCACGGGGGATAATGAGCAGTTCTTC. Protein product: CASTGDNEQFF.

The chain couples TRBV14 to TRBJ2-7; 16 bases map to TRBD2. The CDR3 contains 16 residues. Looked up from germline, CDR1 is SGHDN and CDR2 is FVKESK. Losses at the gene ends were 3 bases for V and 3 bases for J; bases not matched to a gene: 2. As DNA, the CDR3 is TGTGCCAGCAGCCAGGGGACTAGCGGGGGGGGCTACGAGCAGTACTTC. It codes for CASSQGTSGGGYEQYF.

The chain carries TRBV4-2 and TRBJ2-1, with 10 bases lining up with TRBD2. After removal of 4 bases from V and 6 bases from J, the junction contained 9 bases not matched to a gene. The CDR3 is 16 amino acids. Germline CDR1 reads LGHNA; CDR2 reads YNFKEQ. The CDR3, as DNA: TGTGCCAGCAGCCTATCTGTAGCGGGAGGACCCAATGAGCAGTTCTTC. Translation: CASSLSVAGGPNEQFF.

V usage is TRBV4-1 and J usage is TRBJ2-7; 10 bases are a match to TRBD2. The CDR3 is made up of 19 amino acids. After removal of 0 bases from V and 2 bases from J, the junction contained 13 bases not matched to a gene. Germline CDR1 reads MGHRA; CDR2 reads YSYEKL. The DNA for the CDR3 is TGCGCCAGCAGCCAAGAGCTTCCCCCAGCGGGAGGGCTTCCCTACGAGCAGTACTTC. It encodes CASSQELPPAGGLPYEQYF.

CDR3 in DNA: TGTGCCAGAAGCCTACCGGGACTAGCGGACAATGAGCAGTTCTTC. Its translation: CARSLPGLADNEQFF. This rearrangement joins TRBV5-3 to TRBJ2-1; 11 bases map to TRBD2. TRBV5-3 belongs to the ORF category, with a function that is uncertain. V lost 4 bases to trimming and J lost 5 bases; unmatched junction nucleotides: 5. This CDR3 is built from 15 residues.

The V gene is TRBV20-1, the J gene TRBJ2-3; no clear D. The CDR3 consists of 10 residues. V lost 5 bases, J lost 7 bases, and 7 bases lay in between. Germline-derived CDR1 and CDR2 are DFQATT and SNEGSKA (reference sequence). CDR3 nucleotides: TGCAGTGCTTTGGGCCATACGCAGTATTTT. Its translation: CSALGHTQYF.

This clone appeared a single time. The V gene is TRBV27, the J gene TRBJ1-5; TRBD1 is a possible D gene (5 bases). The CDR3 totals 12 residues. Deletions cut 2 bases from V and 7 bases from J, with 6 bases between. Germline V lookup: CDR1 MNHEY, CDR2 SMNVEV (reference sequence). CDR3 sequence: CASSLQGQPQHF. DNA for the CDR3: TGTGCCAGCAGTTTACAGGGACAGCCCCAGCATTTT.

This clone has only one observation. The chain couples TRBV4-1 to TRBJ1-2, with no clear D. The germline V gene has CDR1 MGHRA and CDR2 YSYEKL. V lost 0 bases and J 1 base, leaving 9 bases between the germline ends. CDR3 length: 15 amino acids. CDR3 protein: CASSQDPDINYGYTF. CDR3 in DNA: TGCGCCAGCAGCCAAGATCCCGACATTAACTATGGCTACACCTTC.

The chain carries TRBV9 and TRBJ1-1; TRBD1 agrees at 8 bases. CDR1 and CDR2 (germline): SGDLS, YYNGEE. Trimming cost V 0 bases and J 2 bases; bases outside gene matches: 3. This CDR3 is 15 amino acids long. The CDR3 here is CASSVVGTGNTEAFF. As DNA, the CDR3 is TGTGCCAGCAGCGTAGTGGGGACAGGTAACACTGAAGCTTTCTTT.

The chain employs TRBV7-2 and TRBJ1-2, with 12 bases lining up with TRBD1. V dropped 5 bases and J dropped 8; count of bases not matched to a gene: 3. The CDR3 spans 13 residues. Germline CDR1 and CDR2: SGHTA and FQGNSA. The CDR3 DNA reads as TGTGCCAGCAGCCAGGGACAGGGGGCCGGCTACACCTTC. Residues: CASSQGQGAGYTF.